The 14 T cell receptor beta chains in this list originate from one sample, sequenced in a study of cytomegalovirus exposure and HLA in healthy donors. PCR amplification relied on 60 Vbeta primers (plus 13 Jbeta primers). The repertoire was sequenced with immunoSEQ multiplex PCR; TCRdb's copy has only in-frame clones and lacks some. The sample carries fewer than 200,000 clones, more than 65% recorded once. Sequencing used PBMCs. These receptors all stem from a girl aged 2-15 years in good health and CMV-seropositive.

V gene TRBV7-3 combines with J gene TRBJ2-5; 15 bases match TRBD2. Germline V gives CDR1 SGHTA, CDR2 FQGTGA. The CDR3 has 16 residues. The V gene end was trimmed by 5 bases and the J gene end by 4 bases; junction bases not matched to a gene: 5. CDR3: CASSPRGLAGGETQYF. The CDR3 DNA follows: TGTGCCAGCAGCCCTAGGGGACTAGCGGGAGGAGAGACCCAGTACTTC.

This clone was recorded only once. V usage is TRBV5-5 and J usage is TRBJ1-2; TRBD1 might be the D (6 bases). The CDR3 spans 13 residues. The germline gives CDR1 SGHKS, CDR2 YYEKEE (reference sequence). V lost 0 bases, J lost 4 bases, and 7 bases lay in between. The CDR3, as DNA: TGTGCCAGCAGCTTGGTAGGGGGCTATGGCTACACCTTC. It encodes CASSLVGGYGYTF.

J is TRBJ2-7 and V is TRBV19, with 11 bases aligning to TRBD2. The CDR3 extends over 14 amino acids. Unmatched junction bases numbered 7, after V lost 6 bases and J lost 6 bases. Germline assignment: CDR1 LNHDA and CDR2 SQIVND (reference sequence). The CDR3, as DNA: TGTGCCAGTAGACCCTTAGCGGGAGGGATCGAGCAGTACTTC. Protein: CASRPLAGGIEQYF. Combining the CDR3 with reference TRBV19 and TRBJ2-7 gives the whole variable domain DGGITQSPKYLFRKEGQNVTLSCEQNLNHDAMYWYRQDPGQGLRLIYYSQIVNDFQKGDIAEGYSVSREKKESFPLTVTSAQKNPTAFYLCASRPLAGGIEQYFGPGTRLTVT.

The V call is TRBV5-4, the J call TRBJ2-1; 7 nucleotides align to TRBD2. V was clipped by 5 bases and J by 2 bases; unmatched bases: 7. Germline-derived CDR1 and CDR2 are SGHNT and YYREEE (reference sequence). The CDR3 runs to 15 residues. The CDR3 DNA reads TGTGCCAGCAGGCCAGCGGGGCAAGCCTACAATGAGCAGTTCTTC. Translated: CASRPAGQAYNEQFF.

This chain connects TRBV5-4 to TRBJ1-1; tentative D call: TRBD1 (6 bases). This CDR3 is 13 amino acids long. V was pared by 3 bases and J by 3 bases, with 9 bases between. Germline CDR1 SGHNT, CDR2 YYREEE (reference sequence). CDR3: CASSSTGYTEAFF. The CDR3 DNA follows: TGTGCCAGCAGCTCGACAGGCTACACTGAAGCTTTCTTT.

This clone came up once. The chain combines TRBV30 with TRBJ1-5, with 8 bases matching TRBD1. CDR1 and CDR2 from the germline V gene are GTSNPN and SVGIG (reference sequence). The CDR3 consists of 14 residues. The trim removed 0 bases at V and 6 bases at J, leaving 4 bases unmatched. The chain's CDR3 is CAWSVPQGGQPQHF. CDR3 in DNA: TGTGCCTGGAGTGTCCCACAGGGGGGTCAGCCCCAGCATTTT. Filled out from reference TRBV30 and TRBJ1-5, the complete variable domain reads SQTIHQWPATLVQPVGSPLSLECTVEGTSNPNLYWYRQAAGRGLQLLFYSVGIGQISSEVPQNLSASRPQDRQFILSSKKLLLSDSGFYLCAWSVPQGGQPQHFGDGTRLSIL.

V gene TRBV6-5 combines with J gene TRBJ1-1; 10 nucleotides match TRBD1. This CDR3 is built from 14 residues. V lost 6 bases to trimming and J lost 5 bases; unmatched junction nucleotides: 6. Germline V lookup: CDR1 MNHEY, CDR2 SVGAGI. DNA for the CDR3: TGTGCCAGCAGCCCGACAGGGGGCAGAACTGAAGCTTTCTTT. Amino acids: CASSPTGGRTEAFF.

A single count supports this clone. The chain combines TRBV5-1 with TRBJ2-2; 8 nucleotides line up with TRBD1. The length of the CDR3 is 14 residues. Trimming took 0 bases from V and 5 from J; bases not matched to a gene: 0. The germline gives CDR1 SGHRS, CDR2 YFSETQ. In DNA, the CDR3 is TGCGCCAGCAGCTTGGACAGGGGGACCGGGGAGCTGTTTTTT. It codes for CASSLDRGTGELFF.

The chain is built from TRBV27 and TRBJ1-5; 8 bases map to TRBD1. Germline loops: CDR1 MNHEY, CDR2 SMNVEV (reference sequence). The V gene end was trimmed by 6 bases and the J gene end by 4 bases; junction bases not matched to a gene: 8. This CDR3 spans 15 amino acids. The DNA of the CDR3 is TGTGCCAGCAGCACAAGCGGGACAGGTAATCAGCCCCAGCATTTT. Translating gives CASSTSGTGNQPQHF.

The chain recombines TRBV2 with TRBJ2-1, with 7 bases matching TRBD2. The CDR3 spans 15 residues. The germline gives CDR1 SNHLY, CDR2 FYNNEI. The V gene end was trimmed by 7 bases and the J gene end by 7 bases; junction bases not matched to a gene: 13. CDR3 sequence (DNA): TGTGCCAGCAACCCCCGTGGCGGGAGTGGGAATGAGCAGTTCTTC. Protein: CASNPRGGSGNEQFF.

The CDR3 loop reads CATGGQGPTEAFF. The CDR3 DNA is TGCGCCACCGGGGGTCAAGGACCCACTGAAGCTTTCTTT. The J gene is TRBJ1-1, the V gene TRBV10-2, with D tentatively TRBD1 (5 bases). This CDR3 has 13 amino acids. In germline, CDR1 is WSHSY, CDR2 SAAADI. V lost 10 bases and J 4 bases, leaving 16 bases between the germline ends.

This clone was seen just once. The rearrangement uses TRBV28 and TRBJ1-5, with 7 positions matching TRBD1. V lost 8 bases to trimming and J lost 6 bases; unmatched junction nucleotides: 4. Germline V gene sequence: CDR1 MDHEN, CDR2 SYDVKM. The CDR3 is made up of 12 amino acids. The CDR3 DNA reads as TGTGCCAGCCAAGACAGGGTTCAGCCCCAGCATTTT. Its translation is CASQDRVQPQHF. Variable domain in full (rest from reference TRBV28 and TRBJ1-5): DVKVTQSSRYLVKRTGEKVFLECVQDMDHENMFWYRQDPGLGLRLIYFSYDVKMKEKGDIPEGYSVSREKKERFSLILESASTNQTSMYLCASQDRVQPQHFGDGTRLSIL.

The V and J genes are TRBV7-4 and TRBJ2-3; D might be TRBD2 (5 bases). Trimming took off 1 base at V and 6 bases at J, with 11 bases between the two ends. There are 14 residues in the CDR3. Germline V gene sequence: CDR1 SGHVT, CDR2 SQSDAQ. CDR3 bases: TGTGCCAGCAGCTTAGAATTAGCGCCTGATACGCAGTATTTT. This encodes CASSLELAPDTQYF.

The chain links TRBV10-1 to TRBJ2-7; D uncertain. V was cut by 3 bases and J by 3 bases, with 9 bases left in between. This CDR3 is 13 amino acids long. Germline loops: CDR1 WNHNN, CDR2 SYGVQD (reference sequence). The DNA of the CDR3 is TGCGCCAGCAGTGACGGAGCGTTCTACGAGCAGTACTTC. This translates into CASSDGAFYEQYF.